The 14 T cell receptor beta chains below were found in one sample sequenced in a study of cytomegalovirus exposure and HLA in healthy donors. 60 Vbeta and 13 Jbeta primers were used in PCR. Method: immunoSEQ multiplex PCR; TCRdb's copy keeps in-frame clones and lacks some. This table holds 200,000 to 250,000 clones, about 80% found once. Material: PBMCs. The source is a woman aged 40 to 49 in good health and CMV-seronegative.

The J gene is TRBJ2-5, the V gene TRBV7-3; 7 positions match TRBD2. V was pared by 2 bases and J by 1 base, with 4 bases of the junction left unmatched. From germline, CDR1 is SGHTA and CDR2 FQGTGA. The CDR3 runs to 15 residues. In nucleotides, the CDR3 is TGTGCCAGCAGCTTATTGGGGGGGGGCCAAGAGACCCAGTACTTC. Amino acid sequence: CASSLLGGGQETQYF. The full variable domain, its missing parts supplied by reference TRBV7-3 and TRBJ2-5, is GAGVSQTPSNKVTEKGKYVELRCDPISGHTALYWYRQSLGQGPEFLIYFQGTGAADDSGLPNDRFFAVRPEGSVSTLKIQRTERGDSAVYLCASSLLGGGQETQYFGPGTRLLVL.

The chain recombines TRBV6-5 with TRBJ1-1; 8 bases match TRBD1. Trimming took 6 bases from V and 5 from J; bases not matched to a gene: 8. Germline CDR1 is MNHEY and CDR2 is SVGAGI. The CDR3 runs to 14 residues. The CDR3: CASSLSRGRTEAFF. Here the CDR3 DNA reads TGTGCCAGCAGCTTATCCAGGGGGCGTACTGAAGCTTTCTTT.

J is TRBJ2-5 and V is TRBV2; D uncertain. Germline lookup yields CDR1 SNHLY and CDR2 FYNNEI. The CDR3 extends over 11 amino acids. The V end lost 4 bases, the J end lost 5 bases, and 5 bases lay between the germline ends. The CDR3 nucleotides read TGTGCCAGCAGTGTTGAGGAGACCCAGTACTTC. Protein sequence: CASSVEETQYF.

The chain combines TRBV6-5 with TRBJ1-3, with TRBD1 as a possible D gene (5 bases). CDR3 length: 14 residues. Trimming shortened V by 7 bases and J by 0 bases, and 10 bases separated the two germline ends. Germline CDR1 reads MNHEY; CDR2 reads SVGAGI. The CDR3 coding sequence is TGTGCCAGCAAAGGGACTTCCTCTGGAAACACCATATATTTT. Protein: CASKGTSSGNTIYF.

This rearrangement joins TRBV7-3 to TRBJ1-2, with TRBD1 matching over 7 bases. V lost 2 bases, J lost 7 bases, and 4 bases stayed unmatched. The CDR3 is made up of 13 amino acids. Germline CDR1 is SGHTA and CDR2 is FQGTGA. Written as DNA, the CDR3 is TGTGCCAGCAGCTTAGGGGACAGTTCTGGCTACACCTTC. Amino acids: CASSLGDSSGYTF.

The chain is built from TRBV4-2 and TRBJ2-5, with 12 bases that match TRBD2. This CDR3 region has 16 residues. Germline V lookup: CDR1 LGHNA, CDR2 YNFKEQ. The ends lost 4 bases at V and 9 bases at J; junction bases unmatched: 12. DNA for the CDR3: TGTGCCAGCAGCCTAGGACTAGCGGGGCCGGAGACGGCCCAGTACTTC. Its translation: CASSLGLAGPETAQYF.

The rearrangement joins TRBV7-9 to TRBJ2-1; 11 nucleotides agree with TRBD1. Germline loops: CDR1 SEHNR, CDR2 FQNEAQ (reference sequence). Trimming took 4 bases from V and 7 from J; bases not matched to a gene: 6. This CDR3 is built from 15 residues. The CDR3 DNA reads as TGTGCCAGCAGCTCTCCGGGACAGGGGGAAAATGAGCAGTTCTTC. Protein sequence: CASSSPGQGENEQFF.

V and J are TRBV4-2 and TRBJ2-5; perhaps TRBD1 as D (5 bases). Germline CDR1 LGHNA, CDR2 YNFKEQ. The CDR3 extends over 15 amino acids. V lost 4 bases and J lost 3, with 15 bases in between. CDR3 amino acids: CASSLSRDSEETQYF. CDR3 DNA: TGTGCCAGCAGCCTCTCGAGAGACAGCGAAGAGACCCAGTACTTC.

The chain carries TRBV6-5 and TRBJ1-6; 8 nucleotides match TRBD1. With V trimmed by 6 bases and J by 5 bases, 6 bases remained unmatched. The CDR3 is 15 residues long. Germline CDR1 is MNHEY and CDR2 is SVGAGI. The CDR3, as DNA: TGTGCCAGCAGCCACGGACAGGGCAATAATTCACCCCTCCACTTT. This codes for CASSHGQGNNSPLHF.

V gene TRBV19 combines with J gene TRBJ1-1; TRBD1 agrees at 9 bases. Germline V CDR1 and CDR2: LNHDA, SQIVND (reference sequence). V shed 10 bases and J 5 bases; nucleotides not matched to a gene: 14. The CDR3 extends over 15 amino acids. The DNA of the CDR3 is TGTGCCACGTGGGACAGGGTATCCCGGAAGACTGAAGCTTTCTTT. Its translation: CATWDRVSRKTEAFF.

The chain uses TRBV6-6 and TRBJ2-3; 7 bases match TRBD1. CDR1 MNHNY and CDR2 SVGAGI come from the germline V gene (reference sequence). This CDR3 has 14 residues. The J segment lost 3 bases and the V segment lost 6 bases, leaving 6 bases of the junction unmatched. The CDR3 region has the DNA TGTGCCAGCAGACACGGGACAGCTACAGATACGCAGTATTTT. This encodes CASRHGTATDTQYF.

This clone occurred a few times. The chain joins TRBV6-6 to TRBJ1-1; D call uncertain. Trimming stripped 0 bases from V and 1 base from J, with 12 bases between. Germline CDR1 and CDR2: MNHNY and SVGAGI (reference sequence). The CDR3 runs to 16 residues. The CDR3 here is CASSYSEGVGNTEAFF. CDR3 DNA: TGTGCCAGCAGTTACTCGGAGGGCGTGGGGAACACTGAAGCTTTCTTT.

The sample holds one count of this clone. The gene calls are TRBV11-2 and TRBJ2-7; 7 nucleotides match TRBD1. Trimming removed 4 bases from V and 2 bases from J; junction bases left unmatched: 14. There are 17 residues in the CDR3. CDR1 is SGHAT and CDR2 is FQNNGV in the germline V gene. The CDR3 coding sequence is TGTGCCAGCAGCTCCCGCCGGGTTGTAGGGACAGCCTACGAGCAGTACTTC. Amino acid sequence: CASSSRRVVGTAYEQYF.

The chain uses TRBV7-9 and TRBJ1-2, with D unresolved. Germline loops: CDR1 SEHNR, CDR2 FQNEAQ (reference sequence). This CDR3 is built from 14 residues. V lost 6 bases and J 3 bases, leaving 14 bases between the germline ends. The chain's CDR3 is CASRMSGEDYGYTF. The CDR3 region has the DNA TGTGCCAGCAGGATGAGCGGGGAGGACTATGGCTACACCTTC. Looking up the rest from reference TRBV7-9 and TRBJ1-2 gives the full variable domain: DTGVSQNPRHKITKRGQNVTFRCDPISEHNRLYWYRQTLGQGPEFLTYFQNEAQLEKSRLLSDRFSAERPKGSFSTLEIQRTEQGDSAMYLCASRMSGEDYGYTFGSGTRLTVV.